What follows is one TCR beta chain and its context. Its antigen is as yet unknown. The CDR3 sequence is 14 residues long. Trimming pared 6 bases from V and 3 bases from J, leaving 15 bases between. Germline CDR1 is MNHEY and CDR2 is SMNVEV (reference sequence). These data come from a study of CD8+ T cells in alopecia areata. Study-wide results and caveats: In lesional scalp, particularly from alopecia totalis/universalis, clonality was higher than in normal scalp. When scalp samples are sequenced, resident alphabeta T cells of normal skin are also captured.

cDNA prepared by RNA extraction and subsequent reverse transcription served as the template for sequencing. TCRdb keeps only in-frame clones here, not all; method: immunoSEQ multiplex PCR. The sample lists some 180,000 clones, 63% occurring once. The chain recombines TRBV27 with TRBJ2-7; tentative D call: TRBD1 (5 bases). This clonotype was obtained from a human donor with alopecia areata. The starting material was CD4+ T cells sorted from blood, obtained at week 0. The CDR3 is CASSEARVLYEQYF. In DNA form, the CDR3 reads TGTGCCAGCAGCGAAGCCAGGGTACTCTACGAGCAGTACTTC.